Listed here are 8 T cell receptor beta chains from one sample, sequenced in a study of T-cell reconstitution after alpha-beta-depleted transplantation in children. Using unique molecular identifiers, the investigators prepared the TCRbeta library. TCRdb re-called the PCR reads with MiXCR, one entry per CDR3 protein. The table shows around 370,000 distinct CDR3 sequences, with around 15% occurring only once. The specimen was PBMCs, mostly from graft donor cells, collected 360 days after TCRalphabeta/CD19-depleted stem cell transplant. The receptors originated from a male patient aged 2 to 10 who had a stem cell transplant for acute lymphoblastic leukemia, so the T cells may come from the graft donor.

This chain links TRBV4-1 with TRBJ2-2; the D is unclear. The CDR3 has 13 amino acids. Germline lookup yields CDR1 MGHRA and CDR2 YSYEKL. Between the trimmed V and J ends, which lost 4 bases and 3 bases, there was a span of 6 bases. CDR3 region: CASSLLDTGELFF. CDR3 nucleotide sequence: TGCGCCAGCAGCCTCCTAGACACCGGGGAGCTGTTTTTT.

This chain joins TRBV4-3 and TRBJ2-3; D is unclear. The CDR3 consists of 16 residues. The V end lost 2 bases, the J end lost 0 bases, and 12 bases lay between the germline ends. The germline V gene encodes CDR1 LGHNA and CDR2 YSLEER. CDR3 DNA: TGCGCCAGCAGCCAATGGCAACTGGGAAGCACAGATACGCAGTATTTT. This sequence encodes CASSQWQLGSTDTQYF.

This clonotype was found a few times. This chain joins TRBV5-1 and TRBJ2-1; 9 positions agree with TRBD2. The CDR3 extends over 13 amino acids. The V segment lost 5 bases and the J segment 9 bases; nucleotides outside the gene matches: 6. Germline CDR1 is SGHRS and CDR2 is YFSETQ. CDR3 DNA sequence: TGCGCCAGCAGTAGGACTAGCGAAAGTGAGCAGTTCTTC. This encodes CASSRTSESEQFF. Variable domain in full (rest from reference TRBV5-1 and TRBJ2-1): KAGVTQTPRYLIKTRGQQVTLSCSPISGHRSVSWYQQTPGQGLQFLFEYFSETQRNKGNFPGRFSGRQFSNSRSEMNVSTLELGDSALYLCASSRTSESEQFFGPGTRLTVL.

The chain recombines TRBV6-2 or TRBV6-3 with TRBJ2-7, with D tentatively TRBD1 or TRBD2 (5 bases each). Germline loops: CDR1 MNHEY, CDR2 SVGEGT. V lost 0 bases, J lost 3 bases, and 12 bases lay in between. The length of the CDR3 is 15 residues. The CDR3: CASSYSTGQSYEQYF. The CDR3 nucleotides read TGTGCCAGCAGTTACTCGACGGGGCAGAGCTACGAGCAGTACTTC.

The V and J genes are TRBV4-3 and TRBJ2-1; 7 bases are a match to TRBD2. In germline, CDR1 is LGHNA, CDR2 YSLEER. The CDR3 loop spans 12 amino acids. The V gene end was trimmed by 4 bases and the J gene end by 14 bases; junction bases not matched to a gene: 8. The CDR3 coding sequence is TGCGCCAGCAGCCCGATTGGGCGGGAGAAGTTCTTC. It translates to CASSPIGREKFF.

The rearrangement uses TRBV18 and TRBJ2-1; the D gene is possibly TRBD2 (5 bases). Germline values: CDR1 KGHSH, CDR2 LQKENI. Deletions cut 3 bases from V and 5 bases from J, with 14 bases between. The CDR3 is made up of 15 amino acids. Here the CDR3 reads CASSPELVGDNEQFF. The DNA of the CDR3 is TGTGCCAGCTCACCGGAACTAGTGGGAGACAATGAGCAGTTCTTC.

The chain carries TRBV6-6 and TRBJ2-7; D is undetermined. The germline gives CDR1 MNHNY, CDR2 SVGAGI (reference sequence). Between the trimmed V and J ends, which lost 7 bases and 0 bases, there was a span of 7 bases. The CDR3 length is 12 residues. In DNA form, the CDR3 reads TGTGCCAGCACCGGCAACTCCTACGAGCAGTACTTC. It codes for CASTGNSYEQYF.

This clonotype was detected many times. The chain employs TRBV20-1 and TRBJ2-7; D is uncertain. The length of the CDR3 is 16 residues. Trimming removed 0 bases from V and 4 bases from J, with 19 bases in between. Germline loops: CDR1 DFQATT, CDR2 SNEGSKA (reference sequence). CDR3 DNA sequence: TGCAGTGCTAGAGATCTGAAGGGCAATCGATGGTACGAGCAGTACTTC. It translates to CSARDLKGNRWYEQYF.